This T cell receptor beta chain was captured by sequencing in a study of shared clonotypes between healthy human individuals. Findings and caveats of the study: A reduction in generation probabilities was seen for non-shared clonotypes relative to those shared by all four donors.

TCRdb's copy holds only in-frame clones and misses some; the assay was immunoSEQ multiplex PCR. The repertoire has 300,000 or so clones, roughly 70% of them found once; the top ten carry about a tenth. A word on this clone: Its antigen is still unknown.

The TCR comes from a man under 40 in good health. The sample comprised memory CD4+ T cells sorted from blood. Stated subset: CD45RA-negative fraction.

The CDR3 nucleotides are TGTGCCAGCAGCCCTCAAATCGGGACCCAGTACTTC. This sequence encodes CASSPQIGTQYF. The chain employs TRBV7-8 and TRBJ2-5, with no clear D. The CDR3 extends over 12 amino acids. CDR1 is SGHVS and CDR2 is FQNEAQ in the germline V gene. V lost 5 bases, J lost 7 bases, and 11 bases lay in between.